Each of the 3 T cell receptor beta chains below was sequenced from the same sample in a study of monozygotic twins with inflammatory bowel disease. For each CDR3 protein, TCRdb gives one entry from its re-call of the 5' RACE reads, without DNA. This sample's table reports around 140,000 distinct CDR3 sequences. The sample was blood. The receptors were sampled from a human donor with ulcerative colitis or Crohn's disease, or a healthy co-twin of an affected twin (not recorded which).

The V gene is TRBV5-1, the J gene TRBJ1-1; TCRdb names TRBD1, which stays unverified in the absence of DNA. CDR3 length equals 16 residues. Germline CDR1 reads SGHRS; CDR2 reads YFSETQ. CDR3 region: CASSLGQGLGGTEAFF.

The CDR3 loop reads CASSLGGRGSTEAFF. This chain joins TRBV5-6 and TRBJ1-1; TCRdb reports TRBD1, a call that lacks DNA to check it against. Germline CDR1 reads SGHDT; CDR2 reads YYEEEE. The CDR3 covers 15 residues.

The V gene is TRBV28, the J gene TRBJ2-7; the D gene TCRdb calls, TRBD1, cannot be checked with no DNA. CDR3 length equals 17 residues. Germline CDR1 is MDHEN and CDR2 is SYDVKM. The CDR3: CASSLPGQGVSTYEQYF.